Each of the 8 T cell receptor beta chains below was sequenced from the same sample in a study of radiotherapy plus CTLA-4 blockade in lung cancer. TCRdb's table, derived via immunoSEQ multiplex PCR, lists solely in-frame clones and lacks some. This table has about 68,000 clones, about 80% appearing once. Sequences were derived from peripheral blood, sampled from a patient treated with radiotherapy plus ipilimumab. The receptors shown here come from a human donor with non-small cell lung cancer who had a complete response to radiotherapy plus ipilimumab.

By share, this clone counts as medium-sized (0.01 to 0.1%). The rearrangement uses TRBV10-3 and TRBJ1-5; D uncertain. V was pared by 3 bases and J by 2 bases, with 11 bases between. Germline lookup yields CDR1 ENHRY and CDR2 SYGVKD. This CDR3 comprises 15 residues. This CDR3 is CAISDPGGGNQPQHF. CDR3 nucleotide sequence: TGTGCCATCAGTGACCCCGGTGGTGGCAATCAGCCCCAGCATTTT.

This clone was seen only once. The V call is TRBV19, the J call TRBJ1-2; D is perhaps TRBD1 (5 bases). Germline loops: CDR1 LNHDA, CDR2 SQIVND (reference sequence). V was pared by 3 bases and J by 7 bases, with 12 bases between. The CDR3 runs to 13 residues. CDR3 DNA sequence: TGTGCCAGTAGTATTGTAGGGGCGGGTGGCTACACCTTC. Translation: CASSIVGAGGYTF. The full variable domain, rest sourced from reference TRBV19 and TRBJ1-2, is DGGITQSPKYLFRKEGQNVTLSCEQNLNHDAMYWYRQDPGQGLRLIYYSQIVNDFQKGDIAEGYSVSREKKESFPLTVTSAQKNPTAFYLCASSIVGAGGYTFGSGTRLTVV.

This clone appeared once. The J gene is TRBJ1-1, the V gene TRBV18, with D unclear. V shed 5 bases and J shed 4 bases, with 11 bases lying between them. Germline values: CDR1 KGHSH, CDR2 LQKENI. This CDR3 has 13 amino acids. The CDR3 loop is CASSLDPSTEAFF. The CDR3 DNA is TGTGCCAGCTCATTAGACCCGAGCACTGAAGCTTTCTTT.

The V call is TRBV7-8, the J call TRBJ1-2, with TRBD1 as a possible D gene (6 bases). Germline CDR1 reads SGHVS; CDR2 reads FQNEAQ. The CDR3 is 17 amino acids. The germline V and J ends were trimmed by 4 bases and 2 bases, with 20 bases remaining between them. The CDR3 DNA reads TGTGCCAGCAGCTCGCATCGTATGGGGGGGCCCAACTATGGCTACACCTTC. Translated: CASSSHRMGGPNYGYTF.

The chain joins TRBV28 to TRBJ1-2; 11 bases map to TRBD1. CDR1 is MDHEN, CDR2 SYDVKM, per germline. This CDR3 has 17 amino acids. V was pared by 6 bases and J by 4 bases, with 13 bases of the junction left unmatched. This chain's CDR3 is CASSRGTGGKGGYGYTF. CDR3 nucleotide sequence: TGTGCCAGCAGCCGAGGGACAGGGGGTAAGGGGGGCTATGGCTACACCTTC.

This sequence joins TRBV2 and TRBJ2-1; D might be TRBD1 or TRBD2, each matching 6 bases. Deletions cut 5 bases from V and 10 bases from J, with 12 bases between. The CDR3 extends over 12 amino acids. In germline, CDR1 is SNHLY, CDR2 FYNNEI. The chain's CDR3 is CASSRLGGEQFF. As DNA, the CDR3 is TGTGCCAGCAGTAGACTAGGGGGGGAGCAGTTCTTC.

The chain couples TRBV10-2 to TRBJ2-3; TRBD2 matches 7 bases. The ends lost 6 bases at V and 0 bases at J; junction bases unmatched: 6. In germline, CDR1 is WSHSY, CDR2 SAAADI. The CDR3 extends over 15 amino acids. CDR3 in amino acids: CASSPSGPSTDTQYF. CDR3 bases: TGCGCCAGCAGCCCTAGCGGACCTAGCACAGATACGCAGTATTTT.

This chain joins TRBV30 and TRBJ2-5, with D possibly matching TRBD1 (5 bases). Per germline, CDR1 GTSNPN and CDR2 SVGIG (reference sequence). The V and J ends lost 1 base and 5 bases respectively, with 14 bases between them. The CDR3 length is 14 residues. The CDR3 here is CAWSEGAVDETQYF. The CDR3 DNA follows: TGTGCCTGGAGTGAAGGGGCAGTTGACGAGACCCAGTACTTC.